The clone carrying this T cell receptor (beta chain) was found many times. An oligonucleotide containing a UMI was ligated to the 3' end of TCR cDNA. This specimen comes from a study of naive and memory T cell subsets. Amplification of ligated cDNA took four PCR rounds with SP2 and nested alpha and beta constant primers. In TCRdb, the 5' RACE reads were re-called with MiXCR into one record per CDR3 protein. The sample consists of roughly 60,000 distinct CDR3 sequences, roughly 7% of them appearing once. The sequence was collected from a male donor in good health.

The CDR3 DNA is TGTGCCAGCAGCCGTTTCGGACAGGGGAGCTCCTACGAGCAGTACTTC. Residues: CASSRFGQGSSYEQYF. This chain links TRBV3-1 with TRBJ2-7; TRBD1 matches 9 bases. CDR3 size: 16 residues. The germline gives CDR1 LGHDT, CDR2 YNNKEL (reference sequence). The J segment lost 0 bases and the V segment lost 4 bases, leaving 7 bases of the junction unmatched.